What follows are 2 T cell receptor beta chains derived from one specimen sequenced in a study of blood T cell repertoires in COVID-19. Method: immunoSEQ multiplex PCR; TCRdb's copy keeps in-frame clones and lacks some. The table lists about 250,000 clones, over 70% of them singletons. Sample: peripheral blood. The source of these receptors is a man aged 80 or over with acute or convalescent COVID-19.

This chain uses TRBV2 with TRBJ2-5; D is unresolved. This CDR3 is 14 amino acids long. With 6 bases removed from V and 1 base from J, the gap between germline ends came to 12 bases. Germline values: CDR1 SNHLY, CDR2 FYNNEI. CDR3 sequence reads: CASSAMVGQETQYF. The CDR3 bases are TGTGCCAGCAGCGCTATGGTCGGCCAAGAGACCCAGTACTTC.

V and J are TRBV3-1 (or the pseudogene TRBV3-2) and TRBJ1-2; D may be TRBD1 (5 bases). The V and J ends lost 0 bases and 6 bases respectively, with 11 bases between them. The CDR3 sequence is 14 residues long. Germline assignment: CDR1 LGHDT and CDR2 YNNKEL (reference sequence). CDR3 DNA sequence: TGTGCCAGCAGCCAAGATTCGGGACTCCATGGCTACACCTTC. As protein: CASSQDSGLHGYTF.